The clone carrying this T cell receptor beta chain occurred many times. This sample is part of a study of T-cell reconstitution after alpha-beta-depleted transplantation in children. This sample's TCRbeta library carried unique molecular identifier barcodes. TCRdb passed the PCR reads through MiXCR, listing each CDR3 protein once. The repertoire includes over 300,000 distinct CDR3 sequences, 10% of them detected once, and approximately 2.3% sits in the top ten. Trimming took 6 bases from V and 6 from J; bases not matched to a gene: 5. The CDR3 has 12 residues. This receptor was identified in a human donor who donated a stem cell graft to a child with acute lymphoblastic leukemia. The genes are TRBV12-3 or TRBV12-4 and TRBJ2-7; 7 bases are a match to TRBD1. The sequencing used PBMCs from the stem cell graft donor, collected from the stem cell graft. The CDR3 is CASSITGVEQYF. Written as DNA, the CDR3 is TGTGCCAGCAGCATCACAGGGGTCGAGCAGTACTTC.